This TCR beta chain was obtained from a study of T cell responses to AZD1222 COVID-19 vaccine. Study observations and caveats: Spike-wide coverage was observed for vaccine-associated CD4 TCRs, with dominant responses at 160-218 and 743-854. Most donors were white British and more were female, and clonal diversity was possibly underestimated.

Repertoires were generated with immunoSEQ multiplex PCR, while TCRdb's copy carries only in-frame clones and drops some. The repertoire has tens of thousands of clones, around four fifths of them found once; the top ten carry roughly 5.9%. Germline CDR1 and CDR2: LGHDT and YNNKEL (reference sequence). This CDR3 contains 13 residues. Trimming left V 3 bases short and J 3 bases short, with 9 bases between. As concerns this clone: Antigen: not known.

V and J are TRBV3-1 (or the pseudogene TRBV3-2) and TRBJ2-7; maybe TRBD1 (6 bases). The clonotype originates from an adult in good health. The sequencing used peripheral blood, collected on day 0 of AZD1222 vaccination. The CDR3, as DNA: TGTGCCAGCAGCCAGGACAGACACTACGAGCAGTACTTC. This translates into CASSQDRHYEQYF.